Listed below are T cell receptor beta chains from one sample, sequenced in a study of T cell clones after liver transplantation. Using immunoSEQ multiplex PCR, the repertoire was profiled, and TCRdb retains in-frame clones only, with some absent. The data hold tens of thousands of clones, with 60% to 80% observed a single time. The source material was CD4+ T cells from blood, sampled at the 22-month timepoint. The origin of the receptors is a human patient who received a liver transplant. A subset of T cells may come from the graft donor. Both conserved end residues are part of each CDR3. A D gene is named only where the DNA matches it firmly. Size is omitted from some rows. Given values are once, few, many or a class for expanded clones.

TRBV6-6,TRBJ2-3,few,-,TGTGCCAGCAGTTACTCGAGGGGAGCAGATACGCAGTATTTT,CASSYSRGADTQYF
TRBV6-6,TRBJ2-2,few,-,TGTGCCAGCAGTCGTACGTCCGAACCCACCGGGGAGCTGTTTTTT,CASSRTSEPTGELFF
TRBV5-4,TRBJ1-5,many,-,TGTGCCAGCAGCTTGGATGGGCAGCCCCAGCATTTT,CASSLDGQPQHF
TRBV7-8,TRBJ1-1,-,-,TGTGCCAGCCATCGAATGGGGGCTGTGAACACTGAAGCTTTCTTT,CASHRMGAVNTEAFF
TRBV2,TRBJ2-5,-,-,TGTGCCAGCAGACTGGACCGTCAAGAGACCCAGTACTTC,CASRLDRQETQYF
TRBV10-1,TRBJ2-5,-,TRBD1,TGCGCCAGCAGCGGGACAGGGGCCCAAGAGACCCAGTACTTC,CASSGTGAQETQYF
TRBV7-9,TRBJ1-4,-,-,TGTGCCAGCAGCTTAGCTGCAACTAATGAAAAACTGTTTTTT,CASSLAATNEKLFF
TRBV27,TRBJ1-6,-,TRBD1,TGTGCCAGCAGCCTAACTCGGACAGGGCAGTCCCTGAGGTCACCCCTCCACTTT,CASSLTRTGQSLRSPLHF
TRBV29-1,TRBJ2-5,-,-,TGCAGCGTTGGACCGTCCCGGGGAGAGACCCAGTACTTC,CSVGPSRGETQYF
TRBV7-9,TRBJ2-4,-,-,TGTGCCAGCAGCCATAAACAGGGCCCTCTAGCCAAAAACATTCAGTACTTC,CASSHKQGPLAKNIQYF
TRBV7-8,TRBJ2-3,-,-,TGTGCCAGCAGCTTAGTGGGGACAGATACGCAGTATTTT,CASSLVGTDTQYF
TRBV28,TRBJ2-5,-,TRBD2,TGTGCCAGCAGTTTAACCGGGACTATTGAACAGACCCAGTACTTC,CASSLTGTIEQTQYF
TRBV5-1,TRBJ1-2,-,TRBD1,TGCGCCAGCAGCCCGGGGACAGGGAGCGACTATGGCTACACCTTC,CASSPGTGSDYGYTF
TRBV2,TRBJ1-5,-,TRBD1,TGTGCCAGCAGTTTAGACAGGGGGTACCAGCCCCAGCATTTT,CASSLDRGYQPQHF
TRBV6-1,TRBJ1-3,-,-,TGTGCCAGCACCCTGGCTTCTGGAAACACCATATATTTT,CASTLASGNTIYF
TRBV10-3,TRBJ2-2,once,-,TGTGCCATCAGTGACAGGGGGGACGGGGAGCTGTTTTTT,CAISDRGDGELFF
TRBV28,TRBJ1-5,few,TRBD1,TGTGCCAGCAGTTCTGGCAGGGGGGGCTCACAGCCCCAGCATTTT,CASSSGRGGSQPQHF
TRBV30,TRBJ1-2,-,-,TGTGCCTGGAGTAGGCAATCCCATGGCTACACCTTC,CAWSRQSHGYTF
TRBV11-3,TRBJ1-1,-,-,TGTGCCAGCAGCGTGACACTGAACACTGAAGCTTTCTTT,CASSVTLNTEAFF
TRBV29-1,TRBJ2-5,-,TRBD2,TGCAGCGTTGATTTTCGGGGGGGGCCGCCGGAGACCCAGTACTTC,CSVDFRGGPPETQYF
TRBV19,TRBJ2-5,few,TRBD2,TGTGCCAGTAGGCGGGGGGCTTATACGCAAGAGACCCAGTACTTC,CASRRGAYTQETQYF
TRBV5-1,TRBJ2-5,-,-,TGCGCCAGCAGCTTGGCACTGCGGGGTCAAGAGACCCAGTACTTC,CASSLALRGQETQYF
TRBV7-3,TRBJ2-7,once,-,TGTGCCAGCAGCTTACAGGGGACTGTTCACGAGCAGTACTTC,CASSLQGTVHEQYF
TRBV30,TRBJ2-2,-,-,TGTGCCTCGTCGCAGCGGTATGGCACCGGGGAGCTGTTTTTT,CASSQRYGTGELFF
TRBV6-1,TRBJ1-2,-,TRBD1,TGTGCCAGCAGTCCCCGACAGGGGGCAAGGGGCTACACCTTC,CASSPRQGARGYTF
TRBV7-9,TRBJ2-7,-,-,TGTGCCAGCAGCTTAGGAGGGTTCCAGTACGAGCAGTACTTC,CASSLGGFQYEQYF
TRBV4-1,TRBJ2-5,few,-,TGCGCCAGCAGGGGGGCTTGGGGGGAGGGGCTTAGGGAGACCCAGTACTTC,CASRGAWGEGLRETQYF
TRBV23-1,TRBJ2-3,few,-,TGCGCCAGCACTCCGGGAGAAGGCTTCACAGATACGCAGTATTTT,CASTPGEGFTDTQYF
TRBV11-1,TRBJ2-7,few,TRBD1,TGTGCCAGCAGCTTACGGACAGGGATCCACGAGCAGTACTTC,CASSLRTGIHEQYF
TRBV5-6,TRBJ1-1,-,-,TGTGCCAGCAGCCGCTGGGGGTTGGATACTGAAGCTTTCTTT,CASSRWGLDTEAFF
TRBV27,TRBJ2-1,-,-,TGTGCCAGCAGCCCACTCAGCTCCTACAATGAGCAGTTCTTC,CASSPLSSYNEQFF
TRBV29-1,TRBJ2-6,-,TRBD1,TGCAGCGTTGGAGACAGGGGCTCTGGGGCCAACGTCCTGACTTTC,CSVGDRGSGANVLTF
TRBV21-1,TRBJ2-5,-,-,TGTGCCAGCAGCACCCGGACTAGCAGCCCTAGCGAGACCCAGTACTTC,CASSTRTSSPSETQYF
TRBV6-4,TRBJ2-3,once,TRBD2,TGTGCCAGCAGTGAACTAGCGAGTACAGATACGCAGTATTTT,CASSELASTDTQYF
TRBV30,TRBJ1-5,once,-,TGTGCCTGGAGTGTAAGACTTAGCAATCAGCCCCAGCATTTT,CAWSVRLSNQPQHF
TRBV28,TRBJ1-6,-,TRBD1,TGTGCCAGCAGTTTCCTGACAGGGAGAGGTTCACCCCTCCACTTT,CASSFLTGRGSPLHF
TRBV6-5,TRBJ1-2,-,-,TGTGCCAGCAGTTACTCGAAATCCCAGGGAGGTGGCTACACCTTC,CASSYSKSQGGGYTF
TRBV27,TRBJ1-6,-,TRBD1,TGTGCCTGTTCCTCGGGACAGGGATATAATTCACCCCTCCACTTT,CACSSGQGYNSPLHF
TRBV19,TRBJ2-7,-,-,TGTGCCAGTAGTATAAACAGGATCTACGAGCAGTACTTC,CASSINRIYEQYF
TRBV5-1,TRBJ1-2,-,-,TGCGCCAGCAGCCCCCCCACAGGGAACTATGGCTACACCTTC,CASSPPTGNYGYTF
TRBV2,TRBJ2-7,medium-sized,TRBD1,TGTGCCAGCAGGCCCTCCGACAGGGAGTGGTACTTC,CASRPSDREWYF
TRBV4-1,TRBJ2-3,-,-,TGCGCCAGCAGCCAAGTAGGGGATACGCAGTATTTT,CASSQVGDTQYF
TRBV28,TRBJ1-1,once,-,TGTGCCAGCACCACGACCACTGAAGCTTTCTTT,CASTTTTEAFF
TRBV19,TRBJ1-1,-,-,TGTGCCAGTAGTAGAGCAGGGGTCGGTACTGAAGCTTTCTTT,CASSRAGVGTEAFF
TRBV29-1,TRBJ2-1,few,-,TGCAGCGTTGAAAAGGAGCGAAATGAGCAGTTCTTC,CSVEKERNEQFF
TRBV28,TRBJ2-7,few,-,TGTGCCAGCAGTTTATTCTCCCTCCTCGCAAGCTACGAGCAGTACTTC,CASSLFSLLASYEQYF
TRBV19,TRBJ1-6,-,-,TGTGCCAGTAGCTCTACAGGGCTTGATTCACCCCTCCACTTT,CASSSTGLDSPLHF